Described below is a single TCR beta chain sequence and its context. TCRdb re-analysed the 5' RACE reads in MiXCR, keeping a single row per CDR3 protein. The sample consists of 1.5 million to 2 million distinct CDR3 sequences, around 29% of them appearing once. The record originates from a study of identical twins. Looked up from germline, CDR1 is DFQATT and CDR2 is SNEGSKA (reference sequence). This CDR3 contains 16 residues. The V end lost 6 bases, the J end lost 2 bases, and 22 bases lay between the germline ends. This clonotype was sampled from a newborn girl in good health. The chain is built from TRBV20-1 and TRBJ1-1; maybe TRBD1 (6 bases). Sequenced input: cord blood. The chain's CDR3 is CSANPGEASLNTEAFF. In nucleotides, the CDR3 is TGCAGTGCCAACCCAGGGGAGGCGTCACTAAACACTGAAGCTTTCTTT.